The rows below give T cell receptor beta chains drawn from one sample of a study of T cell repertoires in cytomegalovirus infection. These TCRs' antigens remain unknown. A single record per CDR3 protein comes from TCRdb applying MiXCR to the reads. In the table there are approximately 120,000 distinct CDR3 sequences, over 30% of which are singletons. This specimen was CD8+ T cells from cultured PBMCs, taken from culture after CMV antigen stimulation. All receptors come from a human donor in good health (CMV status not recorded). Some clones in this sample may be carry-over from other donors' samples. Each CDR3 is given with its conserved first and last residue. A D gene is named only where the DNA matches it firmly. Clone size is given for some rows only: seen once, a few or many times, or a class if the clone is expanded.

J gene: TRBJ1-5
V gene: TRBV28
clone size: few
D gene: NA
CDR3 protein: CASSFLGGSNQPQHF
CDR3 DNA: TGTGCCAGCAGTTTCCTAGGGGGAAGCAATCAGCCCCAGCATTTT

J gene: TRBJ1-1
V gene: TRBV5-1
clone size: NA
D gene: NA
CDR3 protein: CASSLDGGEGDTEAFF
CDR3 DNA: TGCGCCAGCAGCTTGGACGGGGGCGAGGGGGACACTGAAGCTTTCTTT

J gene: TRBJ2-5
V gene: TRBV11-2
clone size: NA
D gene: NA
CDR3 protein: CASSNIRGPQETQYF
CDR3 DNA: TGTGCCAGCAGCAACATCCGCGGGCCACAAGAGACCCAGTACTTC

J gene: TRBJ2-7
V gene: TRBV12-3/TRBV12-4
clone size: NA
D gene: NA
CDR3 protein: CASSWYLGAAYEQYF
CDR3 DNA: TGTGCCAGCAGTTGGTATCTCGGGGCTGCCTACGAGCAGTACTTC

J gene: TRBJ1-2
V gene: TRBV12-3/TRBV12-4
clone size: NA
D gene: NA
CDR3 protein: CASSFPPGELNYGYTF
CDR3 DNA: TGTGCCAGCAGTTTCCCACCAGGAGAGCTTAACTATGGCTACACCTTC

J gene: TRBJ1-5
V gene: TRBV28
clone size: NA
D gene: TRBD1
CDR3 protein: CASSFVIRTGNPNQPQHF
CDR3 DNA: TGTGCCAGCAGTTTCGTAATCCGGACAGGTAACCCGAATCAGCCCCAGCATTTT

J gene: TRBJ2-7
V gene: TRBV5-1
clone size: NA
D gene: TRBD1
CDR3 protein: CASSLGDSRNEQYF
CDR3 DNA: TGCGCCAGCAGCTTAGGGGACAGTCGAAACGAGCAGTACTTC

J gene: TRBJ1-1
V gene: TRBV19
clone size: few
D gene: TRBD1
CDR3 protein: CASSIDGQGNTEAFF
CDR3 DNA: TGTGCCAGTAGTATAGACGGACAGGGAAACACTGAAGCTTTCTTT

J gene: TRBJ1-2
V gene: TRBV6-8
clone size: once
D gene: TRBD1
CDR3 protein: CASSLTTEGTEIVYGYTF
CDR3 DNA: TGTGCCAGCAGTTTAACAACCGAGGGGACAGAAATTGTCTATGGCTACACCTTC

J gene: TRBJ1-2
V gene: TRBV5-1
clone size: NA
D gene: NA
CDR3 protein: CASSFGANYGYTF
CDR3 DNA: TGCGCCAGCAGCTTCGGAGCTAACTATGGCTACACCTTC

J gene: TRBJ1-6
V gene: TRBV7-2
clone size: NA
D gene: NA
CDR3 protein: CASSLALSSYNSPLHF
CDR3 DNA: TGTGCCAGCAGCTTAGCACTGAGCTCCTATAATTCACCCCTCCACTTT

J gene: TRBJ1-5
V gene: TRBV6-6
clone size: NA
D gene: NA
CDR3 protein: CASWERVNQPQHF
CDR3 DNA: TGTGCCAGCTGGGAGAGAGTGAATCAGCCCCAGCATTTT

J gene: TRBJ1-3
V gene: TRBV12-3/TRBV12-4
clone size: NA
D gene: NA
CDR3 protein: CASRQVLENTIYF
CDR3 DNA: TGTGCCAGTAGACAGGTGCTCGAAAACACCATATATTTT

J gene: TRBJ2-2
V gene: TRBV28
clone size: once
D gene: TRBD1
CDR3 protein: CASSSTGEPTGELFF
CDR3 DNA: TGTGCCAGCAGTTCCACAGGGGAACCCACCGGGGAGCTGTTTTTT

J gene: TRBJ1-2
V gene: TRBV7-8
clone size: NA
D gene: NA
CDR3 protein: CASSFGGELVEGYTF
CDR3 DNA: TGTGCCAGCAGCTTCGGGGGGGAGCTGGTTGAGGGCTACACCTTC

J gene: TRBJ1-1
V gene: TRBV7-8
clone size: many
D gene: NA
CDR3 protein: CASSLAQVYRLNTEAFF
CDR3 DNA: TGTGCCAGCAGCTTAGCCCAAGTTTATAGGTTGAACACTGAAGCTTTCTTT

J gene: TRBJ2-1
V gene: TRBV5-5
clone size: many
D gene: NA
CDR3 protein: CASSQGTTNEQFF
CDR3 DNA: TGTGCCAGCAGCCAAGGGACAACAAATGAGCAGTTCTTC

J gene: TRBJ2-1
V gene: TRBV6-6
clone size: many
D gene: NA
CDR3 protein: CASSPLAPSYNEQFF
CDR3 DNA: TGTGCCAGCAGCCCTTTAGCTCCCTCCTACAATGAGCAGTTCTTC

J gene: TRBJ2-7
V gene: TRBV6-1
clone size: few
D gene: TRBD1
CDR3 protein: CASSSGQGPSYEQYF
CDR3 DNA: TGTGCCAGCAGCAGCGGACAGGGCCCTTCCTACGAGCAGTACTTC

J gene: TRBJ1-5
V gene: TRBV6-1
clone size: few
D gene: NA
CDR3 protein: CASSADQTGQPQHF
CDR3 DNA: TGTGCCAGCAGTGCTGATCAGACGGGTCAGCCCCAGCATTTT

J gene: TRBJ2-3
V gene: TRBV7-8
clone size: NA
D gene: TRBD2
CDR3 protein: CASSAELAGGQDTQYF
CDR3 DNA: TGTGCCAGCAGCGCCGAACTAGCGGGGGGGCAAGATACGCAGTATTTT

J gene: TRBJ2-3
V gene: TRBV29-1
clone size: NA
D gene: NA
CDR3 protein: CSVFSGRTDTQYF
CDR3 DNA: TGCAGCGTTTTCTCAGGGCGCACAGATACGCAGTATTTT